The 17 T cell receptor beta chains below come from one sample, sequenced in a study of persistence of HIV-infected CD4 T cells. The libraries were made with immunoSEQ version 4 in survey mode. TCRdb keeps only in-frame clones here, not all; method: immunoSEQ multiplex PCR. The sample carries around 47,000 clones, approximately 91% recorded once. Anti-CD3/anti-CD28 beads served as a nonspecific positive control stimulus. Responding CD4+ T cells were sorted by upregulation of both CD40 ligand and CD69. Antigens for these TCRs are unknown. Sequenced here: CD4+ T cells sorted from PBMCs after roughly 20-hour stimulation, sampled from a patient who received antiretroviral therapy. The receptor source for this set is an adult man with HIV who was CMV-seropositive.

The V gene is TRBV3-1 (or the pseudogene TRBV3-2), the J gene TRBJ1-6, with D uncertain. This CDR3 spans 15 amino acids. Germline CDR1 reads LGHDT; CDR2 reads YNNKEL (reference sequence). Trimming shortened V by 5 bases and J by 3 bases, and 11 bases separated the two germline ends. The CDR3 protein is CASSETWLYNSPLHF. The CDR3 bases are TGTGCCAGCAGCGAGACATGGCTCTATAATTCACCCCTCCACTTT.

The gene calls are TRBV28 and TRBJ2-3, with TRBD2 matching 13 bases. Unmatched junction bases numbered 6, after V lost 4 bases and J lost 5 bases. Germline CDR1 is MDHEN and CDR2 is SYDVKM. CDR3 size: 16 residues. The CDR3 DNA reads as TGTGCCAGCAGTTCCCAGACTAGCGGGGGGCAAGATACGCAGTATTTT. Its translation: CASSSQTSGGQDTQYF.

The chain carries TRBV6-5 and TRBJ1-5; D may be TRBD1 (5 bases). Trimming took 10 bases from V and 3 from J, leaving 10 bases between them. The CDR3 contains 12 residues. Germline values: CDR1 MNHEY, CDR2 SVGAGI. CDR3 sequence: CATAGNNQPQHF. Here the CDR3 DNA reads TGTGCCACTGCAGGGAACAATCAGCCCCAGCATTTT.

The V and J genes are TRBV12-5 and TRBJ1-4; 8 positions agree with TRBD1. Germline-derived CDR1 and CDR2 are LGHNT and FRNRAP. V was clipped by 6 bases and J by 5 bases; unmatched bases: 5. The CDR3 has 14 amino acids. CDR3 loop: CASGKGQANEKLFF. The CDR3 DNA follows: TGTGCTAGTGGAAAGGGACAGGCAAATGAAAAACTGTTTTTT. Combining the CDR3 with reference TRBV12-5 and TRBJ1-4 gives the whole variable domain DARVTQTPRHKVTEMGQEVTMRCQPILGHNTVFWYRQTMMQGLELLAYFRNRAPLDDSGMPKDRFSAEMPDATLATLKIQPSEPRDSAVYFCASGKGQANEKLFFGSGTQLSVL.

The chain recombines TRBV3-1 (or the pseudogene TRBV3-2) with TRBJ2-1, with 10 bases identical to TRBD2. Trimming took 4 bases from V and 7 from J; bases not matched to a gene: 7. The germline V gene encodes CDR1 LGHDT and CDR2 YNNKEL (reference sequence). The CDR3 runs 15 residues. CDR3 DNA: TGTGCCAGCAGCCCAGCGGGGGGGCGTAGGAATGAGCAGTTCTTC. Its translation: CASSPAGGRRNEQFF.

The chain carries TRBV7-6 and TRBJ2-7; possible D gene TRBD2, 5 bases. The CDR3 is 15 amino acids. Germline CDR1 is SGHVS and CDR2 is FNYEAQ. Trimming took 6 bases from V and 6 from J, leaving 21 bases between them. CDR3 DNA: TGTGCCAGCAGTACCCCCGACCCGAGCGGCGGCGAGCAGTACTTC. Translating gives CASSTPDPSGGEQYF.

The CDR3 loop reads CASSITHTVGYEQYF. Here the CDR3 DNA reads TGTGCCAGTAGTATCACCCACACGGTGGGATACGAGCAGTACTTC. The chain joins TRBV19 to TRBJ2-7; D remains unclear. Trimming took off 3 bases at V and 4 bases at J, with 16 bases between the two ends. This CDR3 region has 15 residues. Germline-derived CDR1 and CDR2 are LNHDA and SQIVND (reference sequence).

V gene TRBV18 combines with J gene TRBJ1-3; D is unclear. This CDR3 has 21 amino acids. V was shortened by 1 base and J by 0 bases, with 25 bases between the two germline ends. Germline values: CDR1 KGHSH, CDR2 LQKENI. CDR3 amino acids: CASSPLGRASGGLSSGNTIYF. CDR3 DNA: TGTGCCAGCTCACCACTGGGTCGAGCGTCAGGAGGACTAAGCTCTGGAAACACCATATATTTT. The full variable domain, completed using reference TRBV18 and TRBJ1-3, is NAGVMQNPRHLVRRRGQEARLRCSPMKGHSHVYWYRQLPEEGLKFMVYLQKENIIDESGMPKERFSAEFPKEGPSILRIQQVVRGDSAAYFCASSPLGRASGGLSSGNTIYFGEGSWLTVV.

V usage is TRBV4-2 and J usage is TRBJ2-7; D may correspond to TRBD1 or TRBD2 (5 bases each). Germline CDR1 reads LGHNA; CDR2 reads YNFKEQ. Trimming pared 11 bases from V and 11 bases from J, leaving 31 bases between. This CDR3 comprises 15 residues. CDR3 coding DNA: TGTGCCCGGGGACGGCGGCCCCCGTCTCGTTCGAAGGAGTACTTC. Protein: CARGRRPPSRSKEYF.

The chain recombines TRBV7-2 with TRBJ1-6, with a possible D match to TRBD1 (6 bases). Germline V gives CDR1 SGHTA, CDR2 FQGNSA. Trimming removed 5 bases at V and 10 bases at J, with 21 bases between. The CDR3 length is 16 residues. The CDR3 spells CASSPIEGGQGSPLHF. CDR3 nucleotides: TGTGCCAGCAGCCCTATCGAGGGGGGACAAGGGTCACCCCTCCACTTT.

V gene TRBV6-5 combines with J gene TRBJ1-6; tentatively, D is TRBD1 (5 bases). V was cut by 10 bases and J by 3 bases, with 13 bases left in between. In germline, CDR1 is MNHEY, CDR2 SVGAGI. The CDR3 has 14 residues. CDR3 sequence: CATTGTLYNSPLHF. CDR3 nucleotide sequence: TGTGCCACCACCGGGACCCTCTATAATTCACCCCTCCACTTT.

The CDR3 is CASSKQRNTEAFF. In DNA, the CDR3 is TGTGCCAGCAGCAAACAGAGGAACACTGAAGCTTTCTTT. This chain joins TRBV14 and TRBJ1-1; D gene ambiguous. The germline V and J ends were trimmed by 5 bases and 1 base, with 8 bases remaining between them. The CDR3 is 13 amino acids. The germline V gene encodes CDR1 SGHDN and CDR2 FVKESK.

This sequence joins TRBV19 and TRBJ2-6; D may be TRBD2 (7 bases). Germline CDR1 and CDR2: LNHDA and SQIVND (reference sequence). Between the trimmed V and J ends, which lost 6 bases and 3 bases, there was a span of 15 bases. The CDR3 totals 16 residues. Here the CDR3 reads CASRREGGRGANVLTF. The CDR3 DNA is TGTGCCAGTAGGCGAGAGGGGGGGCGTGGGGCCAACGTCCTGACTTTC.

Written as DNA, the CDR3 is TGTGCCAGCAGCTTAGGCCTTTACTCTGGAAACACCATATATTTT. Residues: CASSLGLYSGNTIYF. The chain recombines TRBV7-8 with TRBJ1-3; unclear D gene. CDR3 length equals 15 residues. Trimming stripped 1 base from V and 0 bases from J, with 7 bases between. Germline CDR1 and CDR2: SGHVS and FQNEAQ.

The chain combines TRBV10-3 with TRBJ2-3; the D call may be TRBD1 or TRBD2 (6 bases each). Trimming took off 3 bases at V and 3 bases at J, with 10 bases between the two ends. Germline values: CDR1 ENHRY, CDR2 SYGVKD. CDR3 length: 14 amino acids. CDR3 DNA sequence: TGTGCCATCAGTGACAGGGGAGGAACAGATACGCAGTATTTT. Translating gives CAISDRGGTDTQYF.

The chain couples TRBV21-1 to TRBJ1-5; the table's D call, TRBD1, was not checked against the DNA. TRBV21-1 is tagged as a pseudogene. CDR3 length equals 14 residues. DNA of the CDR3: TGTGCCAGCAGCAAAGTAGAGGGGGCTCAGCCCCAGCATTTT. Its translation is CASSKVEGAQPQHF.

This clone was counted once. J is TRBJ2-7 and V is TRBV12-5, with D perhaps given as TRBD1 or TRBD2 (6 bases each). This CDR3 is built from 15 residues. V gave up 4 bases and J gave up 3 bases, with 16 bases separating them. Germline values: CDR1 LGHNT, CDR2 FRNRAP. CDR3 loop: CASGSTSGAVYEQYF. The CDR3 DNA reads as TGTGCTAGTGGTTCTACCTCGGGGGCTGTCTACGAGCAGTACTTC. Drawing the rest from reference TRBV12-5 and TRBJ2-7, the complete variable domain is DARVTQTPRHKVTEMGQEVTMRCQPILGHNTVFWYRQTMMQGLELLAYFRNRAPLDDSGMPKDRFSAEMPDATLATLKIQPSEPRDSAVYFCASGSTSGAVYEQYFGPGTRLTVT.